This is a list of T cell receptor beta chains from one sample in a study of T cell changes during pregnancy in multiple sclerosis. Clones were read by immunoSEQ multiplex PCR, and TCRdb kept only the in-frame ones, dropping some. This sample has about 83,000 clones, with 90% to 95% found just once. The material was peripheral blood, obtained in the second trimester of pregnancy. These receptors were obtained from a female donor with multiple sclerosis, enrolled in a pregnancy study. CDR3s include the opening cysteine and the closing phenylalanine or tryptophan.

length	V	J	CDR3
18	TRBV5-6	TRBJ2-6	CASSLFGRGASGANVLTF
14	TRBV4-3	TRBJ1-1	CASSQERKNTEAFF
15	TRBV27	TRBJ1-1	CASSMTGTPYTEAFF
14	TRBV7-2	TRBJ1-1	CASSAPRLNTEAFF
16	TRBV11-2	TRBJ2-7	CASSHPTGRLTYEQYF
15	TRBV6-5	TRBJ2-1	CASSSQDPGRNEQFF
15	TRBV28	TRBJ1-2	CASSIQGARNYGYTF
14	TRBV15	TRBJ2-7	CATSSLRTGMRQYF
14	TRBV2	TRBJ1-2	CASLRDRANYGYTF
14	TRBV10-1	TRBJ1-2	CASSAAGQNYGYTF
18	TRBV5-1	TRBJ2-3	CASSLARTGMLGTDTQYF
13	TRBV19	TRBJ1-5	CASGVPGNQPQHF
13	TRBV15	TRBJ1-1	CATSRGQGAEAFF
15	TRBV4-2	TRBJ2-1	CASTGVGGGRNEQFF
15	TRBV11-2	TRBJ2-1	CASSLDLAYGNEQFF
15	TRBV5-1	TRBJ2-1	CASSPAGTGVDEQFF
13	TRBV30	TRBJ2-3	CAWGGRMGDTQYF
19	TRBV18	TRBJ2-3	CASSPLRTSGRLGGDTQYF
16	TRBV5-1	TRBJ2-1	CASSLPREVSFSEQFF
15	TRBV27	TRBJ1-5	CASSDRGGSNQPQHF
16	TRBV5-1	TRBJ2-1	CASSLGLAGSYNEQFF
15	TRBV6-5	TRBJ2-7	CASSWGEGLYYEQYF
15	TRBV7-9	TRBJ2-7	CASSSPTSGAYEQYF
15	TRBV5-1	TRBJ2-5	CASSYGTTSWETQYF
13	TRBV27	TRBJ2-7	CASGLAGEYEQYF
18	TRBV7-9	TRBJ1-3	CASRLPMETPASGNTIYF
14	TRBV19	TRBJ2-5	CASSGQLRQETQYF
15	TRBV4-2	TRBJ2-1	CASSQEGQGAHEQFF
14	TRBV5-5	TRBJ1-2	CASSYKQGNYGYTF
15	TRBV19	TRBJ1-1	CASSIDETLSTEAFF
15	TRBV30	TRBJ1-5	CAWSVGARGGQPQHF
14	TRBV29-1	TRBJ2-1	CSVATSGRTNEQFF
14	TRBV15	TRBJ1-1	CATRRDRLSTEAFF
13	TRBV15	TRBJ1-1	CATSRDWQGEAFF
15	TRBV10-3	TRBJ2-5	CAISEGAGGEETQYF
15	TRBV5-1	TRBJ1-1	CASSLAWGPWTEAFF
15	TRBV28	TRBJ2-7	CASSLVGQRSYEQYF
13	TRBV7-2	TRBJ2-7	CASSRDRVVEQYF
15	TRBV10-2	TRBJ2-1	CASSDRGTSNDEQFF
13	TRBV5-1	TRBJ2-5	CASSLGTAPTQYF
11	TRBV29-1	TRBJ1-1	CSGRENTEAFF
15	TRBV5-1	TRBJ2-7	CASSLFPGQSYEQYF
15	TRBV18	TRBJ2-7	CASSPGAGRPYEQYF
17	TRBV9	TRBJ1-2	CASSAGPVKTSDYGYTF
14	TRBV7-3	TRBJ2-7	CASSQDTGSYEQYF
14	TRBV6-4	TRBJ2-1	CASSEWELAIEQFF
14	TRBV5-1	TRBJ2-1	CASIQDRDDNEQFF
12	TRBV13	TRBJ1-1	CASSPQNTEAFF
12	TRBV7-9	TRBJ2-1	CASSLGRGEQFF
14	TRBV7-2	TRBJ2-1	CASSLGLDSNEQFF
15	TRBV7-2	TRBJ1-1	CASSLTGTGRTEAFF
17	TRBV7-7	TRBJ2-2	CASSPGRGGLYTGELFF
17	TRBV13	TRBJ2-3	CASSSPSSGIDSDTQYF